These 27 T cell receptor beta chains came from one sample sequenced in a study of T cells in Graves' hyperthyroidism and ophthalmopathy. Researchers took RNA transcripts and amplified the TCR beta CDR3 regions from them. In the first-round RT-PCR of the TCR CDR3, the HTBI primer set was used. TCRdb reprocessed the multiplex PCR reads via MiXCR and lists one record per CDR3 protein. This sample carries approximately 200,000 distinct CDR3 sequences, 15% to 20% of them seen once, and the ten largest clones take 44%. The sample comprised blood. All receptors come from a man aged 40-49 years with Graves' hyperthyroidism.

The rearrangement links TRBV6-1 to TRBJ1-4, with unresolved D. This CDR3 spans 15 amino acids. Trimming removed 5 bases from V and 7 bases from J, with 17 bases in between. From germline, CDR1 is MNHNS and CDR2 SASEGT. CDR3 nucleotide sequence: TGTGCCAGCAGTCCCCGTACGGAGCCCTCTGAAAAACTGTTTTTT. Its translation: CASSPRTEPSEKLFF.

At least ten counts were recorded for this clonotype. The chain joins TRBV6-5 to TRBJ2-2; 9 nucleotides line up with TRBD1. Losses at the gene ends were 5 bases for V and 4 bases for J; bases not matched to a gene: 8. This CDR3 comprises 16 residues. Looked up from germline, CDR1 is MNHEY and CDR2 is SVGAGI. CDR3 amino acids: CASSTWDREGTGELFF. CDR3 sequence (DNA): TGTGCCAGCAGTACTTGGGACAGGGAGGGCACCGGGGAGCTGTTTTTT.

The table lists this clonotype with many counts. The chain couples TRBV7-2 to TRBJ1-3, with no clear D. Germline V gene sequence: CDR1 SGHTA, CDR2 FQGNSA. The CDR3 is made up of 15 amino acids. Trimming shortened V by 6 bases and J by 0 bases, and 12 bases separated the two germline ends. This CDR3 reads CASSLDGGSGNTIYF. DNA of the CDR3: TGTGCCAGCAGTCTGGACGGAGGCTCTGGAAACACCATATATTTT.

This clonotype was detected many times. This chain links TRBV20-1 with TRBJ1-5, with D maybe TRBD1 (5 bases). The germline gives CDR1 DFQATT, CDR2 SNEGSKA (reference sequence). This CDR3 is 16 amino acids long. Trimming removed 3 bases from V and 0 bases from J, with 15 bases in between. The CDR3 sequence is CSASNVQGYSNQPQHF. DNA for the CDR3: TGCAGTGCTAGTAATGTCCAGGGATATAGCAATCAGCCCCAGCATTTT.

This clonotype was recorded at least ten times. The chain links TRBV28 to TRBJ1-2; D ambiguous. The CDR3 loop spans 14 amino acids. The ends were cut back, 6 bases at V and 4 bases at J, with 15 bases in the middle. Germline CDR1 and CDR2: MDHEN and SYDVKM. The CDR3, as DNA: TGTGCCAGCAGGCCCTCATTGATCGGCTATGGCTACACCTTC. Its translation is CASRPSLIGYGYTF.

Regarding this clonotype: A much bigger clone sits one base away, suggesting this may be a read error. The chain joins TRBV15 to TRBJ2-1; 9 bases are a match to TRBD2. Germline-derived CDR1 and CDR2 are LNHNV and YYDKDF (reference sequence). The CDR3 extends over 15 amino acids. The CDR3 nucleotides read TGTGCCACCAGCAGGGAGCGGGGGGCTTACAATGGGCAGTTCTTC. Amino acids: CATSRERGAYNGQFF.

The chain joins TRBV20-1 to TRBJ1-1; no firm D call. The V and J ends lost 5 bases and 3 bases respectively, with 10 bases between them. The CDR3 consists of 12 residues. Germline V lookup: CDR1 DFQATT, CDR2 SNEGSKA (reference sequence). CDR3 nucleotides: TGCAGTGCTTTTGGGGAGGACACTGAAGCTTTCTTT. Its translation is CSAFGEDTEAFF.

V and J are TRBV7-2 and TRBJ2-1; 7 bases are a match to TRBD2. Germline CDR1 and CDR2: SGHTA and FQGNSA. The CDR3 consists of 16 residues. V shed 3 bases and J 9 bases; nucleotides not matched to a gene: 14. The CDR3 protein is CASSLASSGVLGEQFF. The CDR3 DNA sequence: TGTGCCAGCAGCTTGGCGTCCAGCGGGGTGCTTGGTGAGCAGTTCTTC.

In this sample, this clonotype turned up many times. This chain links TRBV7-9 with TRBJ2-1; D may match TRBD1 or TRBD2 (6 bases each). The V gene's germline CDR1 is SEHNR and CDR2 FQNEAQ (reference sequence). This CDR3 spans 14 amino acids. The V and J ends lost 3 bases and 13 bases respectively, with 19 bases between them. The DNA for the CDR3 is TGTGCCAGCAGCTTCCCGGGGGCTCGTAGTATCCAGTTCTTC. Translation: CASSFPGARSIQFF.

This chain connects TRBV5-1 to TRBJ2-1; 14 positions agree with TRBD2. Germline lookup yields CDR1 SGHRS and CDR2 YFSETQ. V was clipped by 4 bases and J by 9 bases; unmatched bases: 6. This CDR3 contains 15 residues. CDR3 sequence (DNA): TGCGCCAGCAGCGGGACTAGCGGGGGATACGGTGAGCAGTTCTTC. Its protein product is CASSGTSGGYGEQFF.

This clonotype has only a few counts. This rearrangement joins TRBV7-9 to TRBJ2-5; 12 bases align to TRBD2. CDR1 is SEHNR, CDR2 FQNEAQ, per germline (reference sequence). J gave up 2 bases and V 3 bases, and 7 bases lay outside the gene matches. The CDR3 contains 17 residues. CDR3 sequence (DNA): TGTGCCAGCAGCTTGGGAACTAGCGGGGGGTCTCAAGAGACCCAGTACTTC. Residues: CASSLGTSGGSQETQYF.

The sample holds many counts of this clonotype. The chain employs TRBV7-2 and TRBJ2-2; 8 bases match TRBD2. CDR3 length equals 16 residues. Germline CDR1 SGHTA, CDR2 FQGNSA. Losses at the gene ends were 2 bases for V and 4 bases for J; bases not matched to a gene: 6. As DNA, the CDR3 is TGTGCCAGCAGCTTATCCGGGACTAGGGGCACCGGGGAGCTGTTTTTT. Amino acids: CASSLSGTRGTGELFF.

There are many counts of this clonotype. The rearrangement links TRBV7-9 to TRBJ2-5, with 8 bases fitting TRBD1. The length of the CDR3 is 16 residues. Germline values: CDR1 SEHNR, CDR2 FQNEAQ (reference sequence). The ends lost 1 base at V and 2 bases at J; junction bases unmatched: 6. The CDR3 sequence is CASSLEARQGQETQYF. CDR3 DNA: TGTGCCAGCAGCTTAGAAGCCAGACAGGGGCAAGAGACCCAGTACTTC.

The rearrangement links TRBV10-3 to TRBJ2-3, with 12 bases that match TRBD2. CDR1 and CDR2 (germline): ENHRY, SYGVKD. This CDR3 is 15 amino acids long. V was pared by 2 bases and J by 5 bases, with 2 bases of the junction left unmatched. The CDR3 spells CAISELAGGQDTQYF. The CDR3 region has the DNA TGTGCCATCAGTGAGCTAGCGGGGGGGCAAGATACGCAGTATTTT.

The CDR3 here is CSPGQGFYEQYF. The CDR3 nucleotides read TGCAGTCCGGGACAGGGGTTTTACGAGCAGTACTTC. This rearrangement joins TRBV20-1 to TRBJ2-7; 10 bases match TRBD1. The V segment lost 8 bases and the J segment 4 bases; nucleotides outside the gene matches: 5. Germline lookup yields CDR1 DFQATT and CDR2 SNEGSKA (reference sequence). The CDR3 covers 12 residues.

The chain is built from TRBV7-3 and TRBJ2-1; weak D call: TRBD1 (6 bases). V dropped 4 bases and J dropped 2 bases, with 9 bases sitting between them. CDR1 is SGHTA, CDR2 FQGTGA, per germline. The CDR3 is 14 residues long. The CDR3 sequence: CASSSTGTYNEQFF. The CDR3 DNA sequence: TGTGCCAGCAGCTCCACAGGGACCTACAATGAGCAGTTCTTC.

This clonotype has at least ten counts. The chain recombines TRBV15 with TRBJ2-5; unclear D gene. This CDR3 is 13 amino acids long. Trimming removed 2 bases from V and 1 base from J, with 5 bases in between. Germline V gene data show CDR1 as LNHNV and CDR2 as YYDKDF (reference sequence). CDR3 loop: CATSRQLQETQYF. In nucleotides, the CDR3 is TGTGCCACCAGCAGACAACTCCAAGAGACCCAGTACTTC.

This clonotype was seen more than once but under ten times. The genes are TRBV6-4 and TRBJ2-3; 8 nucleotides line up with TRBD1. Per the germline V gene, CDR1 is MRHNA and CDR2 is SNTAGT. The CDR3 is 16 amino acids. V trimming: 2 bases; J trimming: 0 bases; junction bases outside the gene matches: 4. CDR3 protein: CASSDQGARSTDTQYF. CDR3 bases: TGTGCCAGCAGTGACCAGGGGGCTCGGAGCACAGATACGCAGTATTTT.

This clonotype was observed at least ten times. The CDR3 loop reads CASGGESVVPQHF. The CDR3 DNA follows: TGTGCCAGCGGAGGAGAATCGGTGGTGCCCCAGCATTTT. The chain is built from TRBV6-1 and TRBJ1-5; D is unclear. Trimming pared 8 bases from V and 9 bases from J, leaving 17 bases between. The CDR3 consists of 13 residues. Germline V CDR1 and CDR2: MNHNS, SASEGT.

The chain recombines TRBV6-4 with TRBJ1-1; a weak D match, TRBD1 (5 bases). Per the germline V gene, CDR1 is MRHNA and CDR2 is SNTAGT. V lost 5 bases to trimming and J lost 4 bases, with 17 bases between them. CDR3 length: 15 residues. The CDR3 protein is CASSYRNRGVTEAFF. The CDR3 nucleotides read TGTGCCAGCAGTTATCGGAACCGAGGGGTCACTGAAGCTTTCTTT.

The chain is built from TRBV7-2 and TRBJ2-3, with 10 bases aligning to TRBD1. This CDR3 has 14 residues. Germline-derived CDR1 and CDR2 are SGHTA and FQGNSA. V lost 3 bases, J lost 7 bases, and 4 bases stayed unmatched. The CDR3 region is CASSLTGGSYTQYF. CDR3 in DNA: TGTGCCAGCAGCTTGACAGGGGGCAGTTATACGCAGTATTTT.

The chain is built from TRBV7-9 and TRBJ2-2, with 12 bases lining up with TRBD2. Germline loops: CDR1 SEHNR, CDR2 FQNEAQ (reference sequence). Losses at the gene ends were 5 bases for V and 5 bases for J; bases not matched to a gene: 9. The CDR3 has 17 amino acids. DNA of the CDR3: TGTGCCAGCAGCCCGGAGACTAGCGGGAGTTGGACCGGGGAGCTGTTTTTT. This gives the protein CASSPETSGSWTGELFF. Supplemented by reference TRBV7-9 and TRBJ2-2, the full variable domain reads DTGVSQNPRHKITKRGQNVTFRCDPISEHNRLYWYRQTLGQGPEFLTYFQNEAQLEKSRLLSDRFSAERPKGSFSTLEIQRTEQGDSAMYLCASSPETSGSWTGELFFGEGSRLTVL.

This clonotype was counted a few times. The chain combines TRBV6-2 or TRBV6-3 with TRBJ2-1; perhaps TRBD2 as D (6 bases). CDR1 and CDR2 from the germline V gene are MNHEY and SVGEGT. V lost 2 bases and J 9 bases, leaving 11 bases between the germline ends. CDR3 length: 13 residues. The CDR3 reads CASSYAIGGEQFF. CDR3 coding DNA: TGTGCCAGCAGTTACGCCATCGGGGGTGAGCAGTTCTTC.

V gene TRBV18 combines with J gene TRBJ1-5, with D tentatively TRBD1 (6 bases). The V end lost 2 bases, the J end lost 0 bases, and 14 bases lay between the germline ends. The CDR3 is 17 residues long. Germline CDR1 KGHSH, CDR2 LQKENI. This CDR3 is CASSPMTGDNSNQPQHF. The CDR3 DNA reads TGTGCCAGCTCACCAATGACAGGAGATAATAGCAATCAGCCCCAGCATTTT.

This sequence joins TRBV27 and TRBJ1-1; 7 bases fit TRBD1. Germline-derived CDR1 and CDR2 are MNHEY and SMNVEV (reference sequence). This CDR3 comprises 14 residues. The V segment lost 6 bases and the J segment 2 bases; nucleotides outside the gene matches: 6. The CDR3: CASSNRDRNTEAFF. Here the CDR3 DNA reads TGTGCCAGCAGCAACCGGGACAGAAACACTGAAGCTTTCTTT.

The V gene is TRBV11-2, the J gene TRBJ2-1; TRBD1 aligns across 9 bases. Germline V gene data show CDR1 as SGHAT and CDR2 as FQNNGV. The CDR3 runs to 14 residues. The J segment lost 9 bases and the V segment lost 3 bases, leaving 6 bases of the junction unmatched. The DNA for the CDR3 is TGTGCCAGCAGCTTCCCGGGACAGGGAGGTGAGCAGTTCTTC. Encoded protein: CASSFPGQGGEQFF.

This chain joins TRBV2 and TRBJ2-3; 10 bases line up with TRBD2. CDR3 size: 16 residues. V trimming: 6 bases; J trimming: 1 base; junction bases outside the gene matches: 7. Germline V gene sequence: CDR1 SNHLY, CDR2 FYNNEI. CDR3 nucleotides: TGTGCCAGCAGAGCCCCTAGCGGGGGACGCACAGATACGCAGTATTTT. Translated, it gives CASRAPSGGRTDTQYF.